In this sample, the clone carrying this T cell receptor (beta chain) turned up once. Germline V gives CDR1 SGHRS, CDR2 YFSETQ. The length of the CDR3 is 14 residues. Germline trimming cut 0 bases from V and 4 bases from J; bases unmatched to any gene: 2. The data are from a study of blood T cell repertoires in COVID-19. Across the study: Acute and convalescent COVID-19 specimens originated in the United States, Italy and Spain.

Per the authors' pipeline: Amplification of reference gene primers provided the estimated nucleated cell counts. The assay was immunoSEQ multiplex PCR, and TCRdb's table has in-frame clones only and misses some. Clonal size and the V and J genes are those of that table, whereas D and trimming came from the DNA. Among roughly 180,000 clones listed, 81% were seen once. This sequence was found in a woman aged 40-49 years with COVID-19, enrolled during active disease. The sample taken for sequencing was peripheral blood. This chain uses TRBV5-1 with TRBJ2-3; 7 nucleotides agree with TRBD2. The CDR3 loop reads CASSLGAGADTQYF. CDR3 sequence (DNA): TGCGCCAGCAGCTTGGGGGCGGGAGCAGATACGCAGTATTTT.